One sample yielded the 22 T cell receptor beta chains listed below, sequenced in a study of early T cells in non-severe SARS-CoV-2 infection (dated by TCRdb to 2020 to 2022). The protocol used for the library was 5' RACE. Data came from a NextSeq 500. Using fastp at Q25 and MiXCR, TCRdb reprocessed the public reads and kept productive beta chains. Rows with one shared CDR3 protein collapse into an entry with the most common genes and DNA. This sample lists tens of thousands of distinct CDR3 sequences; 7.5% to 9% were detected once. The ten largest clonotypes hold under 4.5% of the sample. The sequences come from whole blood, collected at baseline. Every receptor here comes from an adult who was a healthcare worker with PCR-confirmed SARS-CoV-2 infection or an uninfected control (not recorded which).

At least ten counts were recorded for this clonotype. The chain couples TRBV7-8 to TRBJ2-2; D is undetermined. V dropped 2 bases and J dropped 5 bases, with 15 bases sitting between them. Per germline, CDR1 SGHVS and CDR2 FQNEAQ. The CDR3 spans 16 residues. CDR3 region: CASSLSPTPLTGELFF. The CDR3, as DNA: TGTGCCAGCAGCTTATCCCCGACTCCTTTAACCGGGGAGCTGTTTTTT. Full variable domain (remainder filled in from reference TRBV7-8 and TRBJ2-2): GAGVSQSPRYKVAKRGQDVALRCDPISGHVSLFWYQQALGQGPEFLTYFQNEAQLDKSGLPSDRFFAERPEGSVSTLKIQRTQQEDSAVYLCASSLSPTPLTGELFFGEGSRLTVL.

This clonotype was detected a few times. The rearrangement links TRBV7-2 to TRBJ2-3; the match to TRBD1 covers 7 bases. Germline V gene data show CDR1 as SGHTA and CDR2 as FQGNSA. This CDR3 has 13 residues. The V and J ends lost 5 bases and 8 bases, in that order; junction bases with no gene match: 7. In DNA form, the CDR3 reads TGTGCCAGCAGCCCTAGACAGGGTGGTACGCAGTATTTT. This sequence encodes CASSPRQGGTQYF.

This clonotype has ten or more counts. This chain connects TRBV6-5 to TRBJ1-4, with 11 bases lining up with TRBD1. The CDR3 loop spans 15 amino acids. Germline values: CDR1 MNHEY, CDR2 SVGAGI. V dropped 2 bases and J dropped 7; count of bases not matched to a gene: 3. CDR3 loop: CASSYMGQGGEKLFF. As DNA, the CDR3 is TGTGCCAGCAGTTACATGGGACAGGGGGGTGAAAAACTGTTTTTT.

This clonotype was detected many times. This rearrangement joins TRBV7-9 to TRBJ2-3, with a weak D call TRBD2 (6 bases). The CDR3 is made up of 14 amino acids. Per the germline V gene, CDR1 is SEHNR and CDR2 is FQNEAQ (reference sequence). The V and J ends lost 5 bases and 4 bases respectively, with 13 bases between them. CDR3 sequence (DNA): TGTGCCAGCAGCCAGACACTAGCTGCAGATACGCAGTATTTT. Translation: CASSQTLAADTQYF.

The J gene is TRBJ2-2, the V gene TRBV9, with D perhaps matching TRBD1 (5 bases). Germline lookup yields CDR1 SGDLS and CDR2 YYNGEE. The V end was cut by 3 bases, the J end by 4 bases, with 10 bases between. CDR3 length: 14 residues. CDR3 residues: CASSAGRGTGELFF. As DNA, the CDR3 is TGTGCCAGCAGCGCCGGAAGGGGCACCGGGGAGCTGTTTTTT.

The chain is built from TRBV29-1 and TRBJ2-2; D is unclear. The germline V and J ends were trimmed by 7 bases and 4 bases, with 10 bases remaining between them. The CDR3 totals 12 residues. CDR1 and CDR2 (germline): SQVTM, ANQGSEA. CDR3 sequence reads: CSAVKGTGELFF. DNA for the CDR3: TGCAGCGCCGTCAAAGGCACCGGGGAGCTGTTTTTT.

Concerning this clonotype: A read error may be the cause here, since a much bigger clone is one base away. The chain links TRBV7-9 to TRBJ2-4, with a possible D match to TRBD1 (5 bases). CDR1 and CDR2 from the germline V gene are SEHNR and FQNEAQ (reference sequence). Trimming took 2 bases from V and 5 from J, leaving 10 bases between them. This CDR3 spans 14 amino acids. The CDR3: CASSLKGIENIQYF. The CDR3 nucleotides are TGTGCCAGCAGCTTAAAGGGGATTGAAAACATTCAGTACTTC.

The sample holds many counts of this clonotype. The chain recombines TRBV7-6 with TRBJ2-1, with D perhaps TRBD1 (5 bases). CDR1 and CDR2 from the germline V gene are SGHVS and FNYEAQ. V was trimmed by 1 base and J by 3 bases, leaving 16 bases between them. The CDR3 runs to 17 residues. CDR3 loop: CASSLEWGGADYNEQFF. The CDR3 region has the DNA TGTGCCAGCAGCTTAGAATGGGGCGGAGCTGACTACAATGAGCAGTTCTTC.

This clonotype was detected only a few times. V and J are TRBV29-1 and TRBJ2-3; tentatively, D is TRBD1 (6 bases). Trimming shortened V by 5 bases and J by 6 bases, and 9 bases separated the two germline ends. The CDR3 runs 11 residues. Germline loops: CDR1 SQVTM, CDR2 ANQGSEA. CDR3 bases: TGCAGCGTTCAGCAGGGGGATACGCAGTATTTT. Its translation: CSVQQGDTQYF.

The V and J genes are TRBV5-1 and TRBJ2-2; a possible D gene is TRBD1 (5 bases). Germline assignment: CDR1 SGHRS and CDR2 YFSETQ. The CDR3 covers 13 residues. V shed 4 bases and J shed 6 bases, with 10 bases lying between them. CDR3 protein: CASSPRVAGELFF. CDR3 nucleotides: TGCGCCAGCAGCCCCAGGGTTGCCGGGGAGCTGTTTTTT. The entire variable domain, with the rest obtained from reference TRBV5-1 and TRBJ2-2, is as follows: KAGVTQTPRYLIKTRGQQVTLSCSPISGHRSVSWYQQTPGQGLQFLFEYFSETQRNKGNFPGRFSGRQFSNSRSEMNVSTLELGDSALYLCASSPRVAGELFFGEGSRLTVL.

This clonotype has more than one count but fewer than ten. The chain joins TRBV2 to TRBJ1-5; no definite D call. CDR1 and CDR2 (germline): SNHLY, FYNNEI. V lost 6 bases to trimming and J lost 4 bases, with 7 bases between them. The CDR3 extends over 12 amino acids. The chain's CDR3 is CASRHGNQPQHF. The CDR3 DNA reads TGTGCCAGCAGGCACGGGAATCAGCCCCAGCATTTT.

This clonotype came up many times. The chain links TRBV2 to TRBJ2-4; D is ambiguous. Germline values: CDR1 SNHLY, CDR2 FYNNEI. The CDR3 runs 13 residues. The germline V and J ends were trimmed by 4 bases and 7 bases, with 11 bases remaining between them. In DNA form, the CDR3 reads TGTGCCAGCAGTGTAGATCTATATAACATTCAGTACTTC. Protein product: CASSVDLYNIQYF.

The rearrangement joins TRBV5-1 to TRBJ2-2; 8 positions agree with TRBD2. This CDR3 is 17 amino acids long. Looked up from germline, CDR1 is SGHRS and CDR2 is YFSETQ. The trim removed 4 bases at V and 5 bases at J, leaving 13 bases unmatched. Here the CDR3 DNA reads TGCGCCAGCAGCGACCCCTCCGGGACTAGTGGGACCGGGGAGCTGTTTTTT. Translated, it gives CASSDPSGTSGTGELFF.

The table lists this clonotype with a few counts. CDR3 coding DNA: TGTGCCTGGAGTGAGACAGGGGGCGGGTACGAGCAGTACTTC. Translation: CAWSETGGGYEQYF. The chain couples TRBV30 to TRBJ2-7, with 10 bases that match TRBD1. V lost 1 base to trimming and J lost 4 bases; unmatched junction nucleotides: 4. The CDR3 spans 14 residues. Germline CDR1 and CDR2: GTSNPN and SVGIG (reference sequence).

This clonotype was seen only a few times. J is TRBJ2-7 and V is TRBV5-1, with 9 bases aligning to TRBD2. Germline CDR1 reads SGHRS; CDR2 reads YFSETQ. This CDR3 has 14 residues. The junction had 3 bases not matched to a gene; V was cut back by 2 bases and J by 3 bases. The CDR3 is CASSLAGGRYEQYF. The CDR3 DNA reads TGCGCCAGCAGCTTAGCGGGGGGCCGCTACGAGCAGTACTTC.

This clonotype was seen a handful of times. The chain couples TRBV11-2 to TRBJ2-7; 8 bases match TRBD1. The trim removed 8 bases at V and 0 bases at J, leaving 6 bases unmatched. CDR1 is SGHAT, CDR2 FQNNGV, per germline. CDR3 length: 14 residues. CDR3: CASAPGTGSYEQYF. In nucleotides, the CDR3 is TGTGCCAGCGCTCCCGGGACAGGCTCCTACGAGCAGTACTTC.

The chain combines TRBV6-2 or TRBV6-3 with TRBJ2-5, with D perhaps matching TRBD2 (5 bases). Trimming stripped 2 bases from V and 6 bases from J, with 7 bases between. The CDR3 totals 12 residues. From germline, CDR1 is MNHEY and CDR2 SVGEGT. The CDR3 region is CASSYTSKTQYF. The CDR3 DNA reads TGTGCCAGCAGTTACACTAGTAAGACCCAGTACTTC.

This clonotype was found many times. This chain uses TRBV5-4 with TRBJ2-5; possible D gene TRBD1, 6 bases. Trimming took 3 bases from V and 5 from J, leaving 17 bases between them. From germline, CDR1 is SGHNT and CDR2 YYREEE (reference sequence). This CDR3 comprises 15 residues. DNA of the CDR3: TGTGCCAGCAGCTCGAAGACAGGAGGCCAGGAGACCCAGTACTTC. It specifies CASSSKTGGQETQYF.

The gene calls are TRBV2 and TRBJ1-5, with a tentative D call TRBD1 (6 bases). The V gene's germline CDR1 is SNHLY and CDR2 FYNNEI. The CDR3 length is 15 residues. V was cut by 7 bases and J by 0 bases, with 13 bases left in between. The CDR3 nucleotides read TGTGCCAGCACCTGGGGGCGGGATAGCAATCAGCCCCAGCATTTT. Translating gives CASTWGRDSNQPQHF.

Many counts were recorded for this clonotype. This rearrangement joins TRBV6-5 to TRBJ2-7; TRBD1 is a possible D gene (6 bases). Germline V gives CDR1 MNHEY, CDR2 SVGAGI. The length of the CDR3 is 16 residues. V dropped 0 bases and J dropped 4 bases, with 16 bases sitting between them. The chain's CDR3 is CASSYSVDRSQYEQYF. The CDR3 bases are TGTGCCAGCAGTTACTCTGTGGACAGATCCCAATACGAGCAGTACTTC.

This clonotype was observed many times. CDR3 protein: CASSFSTSGSPLHF. The CDR3 bases are TGTGCCAGCAGTTTTTCCACATCAGGGTCACCCCTCCACTTT. The chain couples TRBV27 to TRBJ1-6; possible D gene TRBD1, 5 bases. Trimming removed 3 bases from V and 10 bases from J, with 13 bases in between. Looked up from germline, CDR1 is MNHEY and CDR2 is SMNVEV (reference sequence). The CDR3 is made up of 14 amino acids.

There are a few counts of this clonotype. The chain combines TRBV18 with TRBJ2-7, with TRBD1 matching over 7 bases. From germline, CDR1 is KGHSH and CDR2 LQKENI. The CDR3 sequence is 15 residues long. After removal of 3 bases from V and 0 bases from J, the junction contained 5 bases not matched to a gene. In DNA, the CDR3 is TGTGCCAGCTCACCCGAGACAGGGCTCTCCTACGAGCAGTACTTC. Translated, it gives CASSPETGLSYEQYF.